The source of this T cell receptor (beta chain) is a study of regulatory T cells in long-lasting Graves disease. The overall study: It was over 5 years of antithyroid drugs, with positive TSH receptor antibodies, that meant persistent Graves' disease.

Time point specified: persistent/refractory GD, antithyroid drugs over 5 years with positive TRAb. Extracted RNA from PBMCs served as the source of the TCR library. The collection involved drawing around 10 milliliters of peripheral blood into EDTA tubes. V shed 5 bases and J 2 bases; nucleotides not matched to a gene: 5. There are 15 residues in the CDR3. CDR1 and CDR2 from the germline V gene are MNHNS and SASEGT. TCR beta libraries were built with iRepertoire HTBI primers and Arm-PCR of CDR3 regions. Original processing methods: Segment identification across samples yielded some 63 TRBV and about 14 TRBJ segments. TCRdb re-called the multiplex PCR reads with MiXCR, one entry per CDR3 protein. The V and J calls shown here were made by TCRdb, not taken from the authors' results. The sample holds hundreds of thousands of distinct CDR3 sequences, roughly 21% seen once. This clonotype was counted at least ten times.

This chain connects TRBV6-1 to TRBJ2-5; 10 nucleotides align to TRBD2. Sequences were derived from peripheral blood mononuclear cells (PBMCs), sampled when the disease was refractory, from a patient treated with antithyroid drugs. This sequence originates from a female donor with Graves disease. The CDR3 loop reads CASSSGTSDQETQYF. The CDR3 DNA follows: TGTGCCAGCAGTAGCGGGACTAGCGATCAAGAGACCCAGTACTTC.